This T cell receptor (beta chain) was documented in a study of cytomegalovirus exposure and HLA in healthy donors (dated by TCRdb to 2017 to 2019). Background on the whole study: An earlier analysis of a few hundred of the donors reported 250 to 350 Gb of sequence data and 95 million to 130 million unique TCR beta sequences obtained from 180 million or so T cells. About 300 gigabases of sequencing data and approximately 93 million unique TCR sequences were included in an early release covering about 700 HLA-typed donors. The genetic ancestry cluster associated with self-reported Caucasian donors included roughly 84% of the roughly 410 genotyped donors. The study was designed to test whether signatures of past pathogen exposure could be identified by cataloging public T cell receptors. The study profiled the T cell repertoires of approximately 700 subjects by immunosequencing and related them to cytomegalovirus serostatus. Besides the first cohort of 550 to 750 subjects, a separate validation cohort made up of 120 different subjects was used. The study combined high-throughput TCR immunosequencing, statistical association of individual TCRs with disease status, and machine learning to predict cytomegalovirus infection status. To study patterns of TCR occurrence, a later analysis re-analyzed previously published TCR beta repertoires from around 660 donors and added high-resolution HLA genotyping. In the later analysis, no new phenotypic data were used to find candidate immune exposures; instead, reliance was placed on TCR beta sequences and their occurrence across donors. To decide whether each TCR beta V gene segment behaved as functional or pseudogenic, an earlier analysis of some 570 of the donors relied on high-throughput TCR beta sequencing. Donor age, sex, ethnicity and CMV serostatus were compiled alongside the repertoire data. Genome-wide SNP genotypes for about 60% of the 666 donors were used in a later genetic analysis, which treated that subset as a discovery cohort. All discovery cohort repertoires had been generated on a single sequencing platform. Class I and class II HLA loci were covered by the typing at four-digit resolution. The number of donors typed differed by locus, with roughly 620-630 for A, B, C, DRB1 and DQB1, 522 for DQA1, nearly 610 for DPA1, and about 450 for DPB1. A few DR-DQ haplotypes were treated as single units for association and clustering because of strong linkage in the cohort. Among some 410 genotyped donors of the cohort, an average of approximately 230,000 unique TCR beta nucleotide sequences were sequenced per donor, roughly 20% of them non-productive.

The cohort was made up of 650 to 700 healthy bone marrow donors. All cohort members were sampled while nominally healthy, although unrecorded immune exposures were likely present. The donor tested CMV seropositive, placing the donor among the 290 or so seropositive members of the cohort. Each donor provided a peripheral blood sample, and peripheral blood mononuclear cells were used for TCR beta sequencing. Genomic DNA was extracted from the blood cell samples with the Qiagen DNeasy Blood Extraction Kit. In the case of this clone: It lacks a known antigen. Base-call qualities are not available, and no considerably larger clone is one nucleotide away.

The library was built by means of the immunoSEQ multiplex PCR assay. For the multiplex PCR, a mixture combining 60 forward primers for TCR Vbeta segments and 13 reverse primers for TCR Jbeta segments was used. The CDR3 region of rearranged TCR beta genes was amplified from genomic DNA with a multiplex PCR assay. Amplified TCR beta libraries were sequenced as 87-base-pair reads on the Illumina HiSeq System. Regarding the original processing steps: In a later analysis, tens of millions of unique TCR beta chains were counted across the approximately 620 repertoires, and approximately 11 million of these chains were shared by at least two donors. To remove PCR and sequencing errors, raw reads were error-corrected and collapsed into unique sequences using a nearest-neighbor algorithm that merged closely related sequences. CDR3 sequences were aligned to IMGT reference sequences to assign V, D and J gene segments. For a sequence to be retained, at least a six-nucleotide match to both a V gene segment and a J gene segment was required. Rearrangements were classified as productive when the CDR3 lacked stop codons and remained in frame with V and J, and all other rearrangements were classified as non-productive. Following IMGT convention, CDR3 was defined as the stretch from the second conserved V-encoded cysteine to the conserved J-encoded phenylalanine. The earlier analysis of 500 to 600 of the donors excluded sequences that lacked an unambiguous match to a single V gene segment. In an earlier analysis of a few hundred of the donors, V segments were called functional above 56.7% productive rearrangements and were called segregating when the between-donor standard deviation exceeded 5%. A statistical classification framework was built to diagnose cytomegalovirus status from the catalog of TCR beta chain sequences. In a later analysis, TCR nucleotide sequences were compared against IMGT/GENE-DB human TR gene sequences so that V and J genes could be assigned. The TCRdist pipeline was used in a later analysis to assign CDR3 sequences and most-parsimonious VDJ recombination scenarios. In a later analysis, every TCR beta chain was defined by the combination of its CDR3 amino acid sequence and its V-gene family, and reads without a unique V-gene family were dropped. In a later analysis, 450 to 600 highly shared, low-generation-probability nucleotide sequences were removed to address suspected cross-contamination and a sequencing artifact. A later analysis calculated a clonal expansion index for each public chain from normalized within-repertoire ranks of inferred template counts. In a later analysis, generation probabilities were computed using a VDJ recombination model fitted to out-of-frame rearrangements, and the results were checked against IGoR. Hypergeometric tests were used in a later analysis to score TCR-TCR, TCR-HLA and TCR-CMV co-occurrence, with a repertoire-size bias correction applied to the TCR pairs. A later analysis estimated false discovery rates by permuting HLA or CMV assignments 20 times. In a later analysis, co-occurring TCRs were grouped using DBSCAN, and TCRdist sequence similarity was added for clustering within HLA-allele-positive subsets. Co-occurrence clustering excluded repertoires with fewer than 30,000 or more than 120,000 public chains, plus five with anomalous nucleotide sharing. TCRdb mirrors the immuneACCESS table, restricted to in-frame sequences. Some clones are absent from its copies; in checked studies, under half trace to an unresolved V gene, and the reason for the others is unknown. V and J calls and clone size are given by that table; D and trimming were obtained from the DNA. The sample table shows approximately 120,000 clones, and approximately 76% are seen once. The top ten hold 6.5% to 8.5% of the sample.

Paper-wide results and their limitations: The cohort was sequenced for TCR beta chains only, and without alpha or paired-chain data the features that could be detected were limited. Linkage disequilibrium might explain the correlated functional status among segregating V segments, but an unknown experimental factor could not be excluded. When HLA alleles, especially DR and DQ, strongly co-occurred, attributing TCR associations to individual alleles was difficult. In both the original and validation cohorts, the classifier was reported to diagnose cytomegalovirus status with high specificity and sensitivity. Compared with the 666-donor mean, donors in an Asian-associated ancestry cluster had fewer N-insertions in productive TCRs, according to a later genetic analysis. A further reported finding was that TCR beta sequences accurately predicted the HLA-A and HLA-B alleles for most subjects in the first cohort. A later genetic analysis associated a missense DCLRE1C variant with V-gene and J-gene trimming of TCR beta chains, and an independent cohort replicated the association. In a later analysis, several top co-occurrence clusters were reported to appear linked to parvovirus B19, influenza, CMV and Epstein-Barr virus. A few of the identified cytomegalovirus-associated TCR beta chains were confirmed in vitro to be specific for cytomegalovirus antigens. The authors suggested that the approach could potentially be generalized to other disease states and immunological phenotypes. Because HLA typing was missing for some donors at each locus, association tests included only the typed subset. A later analysis found that HLA-associated TCR beta chains were more clonally expanded and had lower generation probabilities than equally common non-associated chains. A cluster of highly shared sequence variants was judged likely to represent a technical artifact of the sequencing pipeline. In the study, 164 TCR beta chains were listed as associated with cytomegalovirus. The presence/absence analyses assumed that sequencing depth was roughly uniform across donors, and that assumption may not be true. Broadly in line with IMGT annotations, most TCR beta V segments showed up in productive rearrangements about 87% or about 30% of the time in an earlier analysis of 450 to 750 of the donors. According to a later analysis, most CMV-associated TCR beta chains appeared to be HLA-restricted, and the HLA associations seemed to be driven largely by CMV exposure. Across donors, most TCR sequences were observed very rarely, whereas some public TCRs were present in many individuals. The only immune exposure information available for the cohort was CMV serostatus. In a later analysis, about 16,000 TCR beta sequences were associated with specific HLA alleles at a false discovery rate of 0.05. A later analysis found that TCR association rates varied across HLA loci, with DRB1 alleles showing the most associated TCRs and HLA-C alleles the fewest. Because counts were too low, about 18 rarely observed V segments, including chromosome 9 orphons, were left out of the earlier analysis of a few hundred of the donors. Some IMGT-functional V segments, including TRBV6-2 and TRBV6-3, could not be told apart with the 87-base-pair reads, so those segments were excluded.

For this chain, trimming is 0 bases at the V end and 8 bases at the J end, and the number of junction bases without a gene match is 7. The CDR3 contains 16 residues, cysteine and phenylalanine counted. Of the read, only the CDR3 DNA is kept; its 48 bases are in frame from base 1. Reading the germline V gene gives CDR1 KGHSY and CDR2 FQNENV. Material: PBMCs. This receptor was obtained from a woman in her fifties or sixties in good health and CMV-seropositive. The sequence joins TRBV16 to TRBJ1-6; TRBD1 lines up with 7 middle nucleotides. In nucleotide form, the sequence is TGTGCCAGCAGCCAATCGATTAGACAGGGCGATTCACCCCTCCACTTT. The resulting protein is CASSQSIRQGDSPLHF.